This TCR beta chain appears in the sequencing data of a study of CD8+CD57+ T cells in acquired aplastic anemia. The overall study: The study obtained an average of approximately 3 ug of DNA from sorted CD4+ and CD8+ cells.

For this clonotype: The target antigen is unknown.

Genomic DNA served as template for TCR beta VDJ and CDR3 profiling. TCRdb re-analysed the reads in MiXCR, keeping a single row per CDR3 protein. This table holds approximately 200,000 distinct CDR3 sequences, 40% to 60% found once. Overall study results and limits: Between patients and controls, CD8+ Simpson's diversity did not vary significantly. Overlap between patients and controls comprised roughly 30 CD8+ CDR3 sequences.

Patients picked for sequencing had shown CD8+CD57+ cell expansion detected by flow cytometry. The study sampled blood from patients who had received no therapy. Germline V lookup: CDR1 LNHDA, CDR2 SQIVND (reference sequence). The CDR3 has 15 amino acids. Trimming took 8 bases from V and 6 from J; bases not matched to a gene: 15. The receptor comes from a human donor with aplastic anemia. Sequenced input: sorted CD4+, CD8+, or CD8+CD57+ T cells (not recorded which) from PBMCs. The rearrangement uses TRBV19 and TRBJ1-2; 7 positions agree with TRBD1. CDR3 in DNA: TGTGCCAGTGGGGAACCCGGGACAGTGAACAATGGCTACACCTTC. This encodes CASGEPGTVNNGYTF.